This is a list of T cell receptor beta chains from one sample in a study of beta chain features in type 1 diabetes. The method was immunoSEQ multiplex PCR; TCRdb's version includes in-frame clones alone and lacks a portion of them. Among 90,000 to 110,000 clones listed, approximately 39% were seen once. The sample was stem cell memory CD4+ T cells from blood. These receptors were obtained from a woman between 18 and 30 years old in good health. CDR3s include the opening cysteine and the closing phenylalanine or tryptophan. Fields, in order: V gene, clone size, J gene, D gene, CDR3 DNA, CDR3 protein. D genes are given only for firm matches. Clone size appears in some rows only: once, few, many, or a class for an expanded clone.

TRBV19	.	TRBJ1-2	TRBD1	TGTGCCAGTAGTACACGACAGGGCTATGGCTACACCTTC	CASSTRQGYGYTF
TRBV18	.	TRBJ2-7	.	TGTGCCAGCTCTATTCTTGGGCTCCCCCGCGAGCAGTACTTC	CASSILGLPREQYF
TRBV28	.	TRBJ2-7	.	TGTGCCAGCAGGACGGAGGGGACTTTCCCGCGGAGGGAGCAGTACTTC	CASRTEGTFPRREQYF
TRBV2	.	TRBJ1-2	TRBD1	TGTGCCAGCAACCCAACAGGGGGCCGAGGCTACACCTTC	CASNPTGGRGYTF
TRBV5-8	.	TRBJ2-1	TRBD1	TGTGCCAGCCAAGGGACAGGGAGCGCCCATGAGCAGTTCTTC	CASQGTGSAHEQFF
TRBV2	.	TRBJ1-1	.	TGTGCCAGCAGTGGGGAACGGACAGATAAAGCTTTCTTT	CASSGERTDKAFF
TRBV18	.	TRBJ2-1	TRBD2	TGTGCCAGCTCAGTTACTAGCGGGAGTGGAGGGAATGAGCAGTTCTTC	CASSVTSGSGGNEQFF
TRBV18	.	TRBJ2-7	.	TGTGCCAGCTCGGGGGCTTCCTACGAGCAGTACTTC	CASSGASYEQYF
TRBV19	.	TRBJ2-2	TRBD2	TGTGCCACTAACCCCCTAGCGGGAGTAGGGGCCGGGGAGCTGTTTTTT	CATNPLAGVGAGELFF
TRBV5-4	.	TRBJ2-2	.	TGTGCCAGCAGCTTGGGGCTTGGGGCTTGGACCGGGGAGCTGTTTTTT	CASSLGLGAWTGELFF
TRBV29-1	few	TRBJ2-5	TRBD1	TGCAGCGTCGGGACAGGGGGAGAAGAGACCCAGTACTTC	CSVGTGGEETQYF
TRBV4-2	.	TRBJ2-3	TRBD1	TGTGCCAGCAGCTCCCAGACAGGGGGCACAGATACGCAGTATTTT	CASSSQTGGTDTQYF
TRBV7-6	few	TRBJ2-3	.	TGTGCCAGCAGCCCCCAGACACGACGGACTAGCACAGATACGCAGTATTTT	CASSPQTRRTSTDTQYF
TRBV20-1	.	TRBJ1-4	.	TGCAGTGCTCGGGGGGGCGAAAAACTGTTTTTT	CSARGGEKLFF
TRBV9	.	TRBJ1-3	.	TGTGCCAGCAGCGTAGGCCCAACAACAGGGCTAATAAACACCATATATTTT	CASSVGPTTGLINTIYF
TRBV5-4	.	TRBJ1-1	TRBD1	TGTGCCAGCAGCTTACAAGGGTGGACAGGGGTTCGTAAAGCTTTCTTT	CASSLQGWTGVRKAFF
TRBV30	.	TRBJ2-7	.	TGTGCCTGGAGCCTAGCGTCCTACGAGCAGTACTTC	CAWSLASYEQYF
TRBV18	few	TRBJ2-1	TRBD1	TGTGCCAGCTCAGTGACCGGGACAGCGGCCTACAATGAGCAGTTCTTC	CASSVTGTAAYNEQFF
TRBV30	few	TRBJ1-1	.	TGTACCTGGAGGTGGACTATGAACACTGAAGCTTTCTTT	CTWRWTMNTEAFF
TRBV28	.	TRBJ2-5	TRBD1	TGTGCCAGCAGCAGCAGGGGGCTGGCGGAGACCCAGTACTTC	CASSSRGLAETQYF
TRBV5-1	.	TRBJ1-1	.	TGCGCCAGCAGCCGACAGACAGGCAACACTGAAGCTTTCTTT	CASSRQTGNTEAFF
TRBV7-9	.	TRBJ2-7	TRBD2	TGTGCCAGCAGCTTAGGGGGACTAGCGGACTACGAGCAGTACTTC	CASSLGGLADYEQYF